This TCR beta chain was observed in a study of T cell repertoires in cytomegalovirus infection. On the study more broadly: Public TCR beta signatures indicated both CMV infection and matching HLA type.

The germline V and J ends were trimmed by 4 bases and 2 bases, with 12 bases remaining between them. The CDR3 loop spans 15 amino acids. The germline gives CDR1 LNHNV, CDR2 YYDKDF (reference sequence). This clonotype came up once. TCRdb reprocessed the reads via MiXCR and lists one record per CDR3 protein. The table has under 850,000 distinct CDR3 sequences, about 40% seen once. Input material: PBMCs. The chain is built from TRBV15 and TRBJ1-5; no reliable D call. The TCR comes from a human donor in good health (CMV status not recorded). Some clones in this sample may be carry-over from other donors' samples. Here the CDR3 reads CATSIREGRNQPQHF. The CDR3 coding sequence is TGTGCCACCAGCATTAGGGAAGGGCGCAATCAGCCCCAGCATTTT.